This T cell receptor (beta chain) comes out of a study of blood T cell repertoires in COVID-19. Study overall: There were acute and convalescent COVID-19 samples, and they came from the United States, Italy and Spain. PBMCs, B-cell-depleted T cells, or T cells provided the cDNA or gDNA that made up the material.

Assay used: immunoSEQ multiplex PCR; TCRdb lists only in-frame clones, some missing. The repertoire includes around 150,000 clones, roughly 80% of them detected once, and 6.2% sits in the top ten. Those enrolled, adults aged 18 to 89 years, came from 24 US areas. This clone was seen just once. The CDR3 contains 15 residues. Trimming removed 5 bases from V and 6 bases from J; junction bases left unmatched: 7. Germline V lookup: CDR1 SEHNR, CDR2 FQNEAQ (reference sequence). Specimen: PBMCs or T cells enriched from blood (not recorded which). This sequence joins TRBV7-9 and TRBJ2-3, with 11 bases fitting TRBD2. This clonotype was sampled from a woman aged 40 to 50 who had recovered from COVID-19. CDR3 nucleotide sequence: TGTGCCAGCAGCCCAGTAGCGGGGGGGGAGGATACGCAGTATTTT. This codes for CASSPVAGGEDTQYF.